The text below deals with one T cell receptor (beta chain). Its antigen remains unidentified. PCR primers comprised 60 Vbeta and 13 Jbeta primers. Libraries were prepared by immunoSEQ multiplex PCR; TCRdb keeps only in-frame clonotypes and omits some of them. The sample shows about 120,000 clones, about three quarters of them seen only once. V was clipped by 0 bases and J by 10 bases; unmatched bases: 6. Germline CDR1 MNHNY, CDR2 SVGAGI (reference sequence). The CDR3 consists of 15 residues. The sample is drawn from a study of cytomegalovirus exposure and HLA in healthy donors. The overall study: As an earlier analysis found, some 180 million T cells yielded 90 million to 140 million unique TCR beta sequences.

General study points: A cluster of highly shared sequence variants was likely a sequencing artifact. Published work reported that the classifier diagnosed cytomegalovirus status with high specificity and sensitivity.

This clonotype was sampled from a woman aged 40 to 50 in good health and CMV-seropositive. The sequenced sample was PBMCs. This rearrangement joins TRBV6-6 to TRBJ2-1, with 10 bases matching TRBD2. CDR3 nucleotides: TGTGCCAGCAGTTACTCCCGGCTAGCGGGAGAGGAGCAGTTCTTC. This sequence encodes CASSYSRLAGEEQFF.